This T cell receptor beta chain was profiled in a study of post-analysis software for immune sequencing data. Comment on this clonotype: Its antigen is unidentified.

Findings and limits, study-wide: Included in a set of about 5 TRBV segments more frequent in patients than controls were TRBV5-6, TRBV5-1 and TRBV20-1. A significant reduction in normalized Chao1 diversity was observed in multiple sclerosis patients versus controls.

Unique molecular identifiers featured in each of the TCR beta cDNA libraries. From approximately 0.95 to 9.8 million T cells, 400,000 to 500,000 cDNA molecules were obtained. TCRdb fed the PCR reads into MiXCR, producing one record per CDR3 protein. Of 750,000 to 950,000 distinct CDR3 sequences detected, under 70% appear once; the ten largest clones hold 4.6%. This CDR3 contains 15 residues. After removal of 6 bases from V and 1 base from J, the junction contained 5 bases not matched to a gene. In germline, CDR1 is ENHRY, CDR2 SYGVKD. This sequence joins TRBV10-3 and TRBJ2-1, with 8 nucleotides matching TRBD2. This clonotype was obtained from a girl aged 10 to 17 with multiple sclerosis. Sequencing was done on a sample of blood. CDR3 loop: CAIRGAGVSYNEQFF. CDR3 nucleotides: TGTGCCATCAGGGGAGCGGGAGTATCCTACAATGAGCAGTTCTTC.